Listed here is a single TCR beta chain. In the original analysis: It was from reference gene primer amplification that nucleated cell counts were estimated. The repertoire was sequenced with immunoSEQ multiplex PCR; TCRdb's copy has only in-frame clones and lacks some. The V and J calls and clone size come from that table; D and trimming were worked out from the DNA. The sample holds more than 70,000 clones, roughly 80% seen once. This sample is part of a study of blood T cell repertoires in COVID-19. Across the study: Donors in the United States, Italy and Spain gave samples during acute or convalescent COVID-19. T cells, B-cell-depleted T cells, or PBMCs provided the cDNA or gDNA that served as material.

CDR3 length: 15 amino acids. V lost 3 bases, J lost 7 bases, and 7 bases stayed unmatched. The germline V gene encodes CDR1 SGHAT and CDR2 FQDESV (reference sequence). The receptor was derived from a woman in her seventies with acute or convalescent COVID-19. The chain employs TRBV11-1 and TRBJ2-1, with 9 bases fitting TRBD2. The sample was peripheral blood. The CDR3 is CASSFVSGSWNEQFF. The CDR3 region has the DNA TGTGCCAGCAGCTTCGTTAGCGGGAGTTGGAATGAGCAGTTCTTC.